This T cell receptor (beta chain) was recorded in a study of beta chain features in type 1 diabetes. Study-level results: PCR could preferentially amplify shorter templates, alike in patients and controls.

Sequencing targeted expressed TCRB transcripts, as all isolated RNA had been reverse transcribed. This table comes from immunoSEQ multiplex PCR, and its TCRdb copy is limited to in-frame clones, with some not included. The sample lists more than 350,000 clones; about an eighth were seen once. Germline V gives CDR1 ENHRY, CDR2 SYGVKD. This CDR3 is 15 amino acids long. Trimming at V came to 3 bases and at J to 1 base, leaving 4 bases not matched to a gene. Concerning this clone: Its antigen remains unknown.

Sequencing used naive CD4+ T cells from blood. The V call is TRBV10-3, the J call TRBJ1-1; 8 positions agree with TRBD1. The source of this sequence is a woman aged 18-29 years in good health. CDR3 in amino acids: CAISEPGQANTEAFF. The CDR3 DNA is TGTGCCATCAGTGAACCGGGACAGGCGAACACTGAAGCTTTCTTT.